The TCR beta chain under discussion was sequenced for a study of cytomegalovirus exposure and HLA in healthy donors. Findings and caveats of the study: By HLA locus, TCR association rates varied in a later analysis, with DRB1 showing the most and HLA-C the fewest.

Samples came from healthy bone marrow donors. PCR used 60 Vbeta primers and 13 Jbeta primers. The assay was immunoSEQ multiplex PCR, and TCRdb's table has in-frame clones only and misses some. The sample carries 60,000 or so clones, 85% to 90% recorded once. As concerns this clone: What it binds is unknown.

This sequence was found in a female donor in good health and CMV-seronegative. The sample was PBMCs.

CDR3 coding DNA: TGTGCCAGCAAGAGAGAGGGGGGGTTAGGGCAGTACTTC. Translating gives CASKREGGLGQYF. The rearrangement links TRBV27 to TRBJ2-7; possibly TRBD2 for D (7 bases). The germline V and J ends were trimmed by 7 bases and 9 bases, with 19 bases remaining between them. The CDR3 is made up of 13 amino acids. Germline lookup yields CDR1 MNHEY and CDR2 SMNVEV (reference sequence).